Following are 10 T cell receptor beta chains from one sample sequenced in a study of spatial heterogeneity in lung cancer. TCRdb recomputed calls from the 5' RACE reads with MiXCR, one row per CDR3 protein. The sample has 9,500 to 15,000 distinct CDR3 sequences, over 11% seen once; the top ten hold 2.4%. Documented time point: sample taken at primary tumor resection. Tumor, nontumor lung or frozen PBMC supplied whole RNA, sequenced without sorting. The sequenced sample was PBMCs, obtained at surgery. These receptors all stem from a female donor with early-stage non-small cell lung cancer.

Sample share makes this clonotype medium-sized. V gene TRBV10-3 combines with J gene TRBJ1-1; 12 bases match TRBD1. The V gene end was trimmed by 6 bases and the J gene end by 4 bases; junction bases not matched to a gene: 12. CDR3 length equals 17 residues. The germline gives CDR1 ENHRY, CDR2 SYGVKD. In DNA, the CDR3 is TGTGCCATCAGGAAATCCGGGACAGGGGGCTTCGGCACTGAAGCTTTCTTT. It is translated as CAIRKSGTGGFGTEAFF.

This clonotype was detected ten times or more. V usage is TRBV28 and J usage is TRBJ2-1, with 7 bases identical to TRBD2. CDR3 length: 14 residues. Germline V gene sequence: CDR1 MDHEN, CDR2 SYDVKM. Unmatched junction bases numbered 7, after V lost 6 bases and J lost 5 bases. The CDR3 here is CASRSGTLDNEQFF. CDR3 in DNA: TGTGCCAGCAGGAGCGGGACCCTCGACAATGAGCAGTTCTTC.

This clonotype appeared many times. This sequence joins TRBV20-1 and TRBJ2-7; D uncertain. Looked up from germline, CDR1 is DFQATT and CDR2 is SNEGSKA (reference sequence). Trimming left V 0 bases short and J 7 bases short, with 10 bases between. The CDR3 spans 12 residues. The CDR3 protein is CSAREFRREQYF. CDR3 DNA sequence: TGCAGTGCTAGAGAGTTTAGAAGGGAGCAGTACTTC.

By frequency in the sample, this clonotype is medium-sized. This chain links TRBV29-1 with TRBJ2-3, with TRBD1 identical over 10 bases. The junction had 13 bases not matched to a gene; V was cut back by 6 bases and J by 1 base. Germline CDR1 reads SQVTM; CDR2 reads ANQGSEA. The CDR3 covers 17 residues. The CDR3 sequence is CSVAAGQGFVGTDTQYF. Here the CDR3 DNA reads TGCAGCGTGGCCGCGGGACAGGGGTTCGTTGGCACAGATACGCAGTATTTT.

This clonotype was counted many times. The CDR3 protein is CASSYNRGGLTSDTQYF. In DNA, the CDR3 is TGTGCCAGCAGTTACAACCGCGGGGGACTGACCTCAGATACGCAGTATTTT. The chain recombines TRBV6-2 or TRBV6-3 with TRBJ2-3; 7 bases line up with TRBD2. Per germline, CDR1 MNHEY and CDR2 SVGEGT. This CDR3 region has 17 residues. V trimming: 2 bases; J trimming: 4 bases; junction bases outside the gene matches: 12.

By proportion, this clonotype is medium-sized. The chain joins TRBV13 to TRBJ1-5, with 10 bases that match TRBD1. CDR1 is PRHDT, CDR2 FYEKMQ, per germline (reference sequence). This CDR3 has 14 residues. The V segment lost 5 bases and the J segment 4 bases; nucleotides outside the gene matches: 2. The CDR3 DNA follows: TGTGCCAGCAGCATGGACAGGGGGAATCAGCCCCAGCATTTT. This gives the protein CASSMDRGNQPQHF.

This clonotype came up once. This chain uses TRBV11-2 with TRBJ1-2; no clear D. The CDR3 has 14 amino acids. Germline CDR1 SGHAT, CDR2 FQNNGV. In nucleotides, the CDR3 is TGTGTCAGTAGCCTAGGCCTACTTCTCGATGGCTACACCTTC. Protein sequence: CVSSLGLLLDGYTF.

This clonotype was found a few times. The chain employs TRBV7-2 and TRBJ1-4; D might be TRBD1 (6 bases). CDR1 is SGHTA, CDR2 FQGNSA, per germline. The CDR3 extends over 16 amino acids. The V end was cut by 3 bases, the J end by 0 bases, with 11 bases between. CDR3 DNA sequence: TGTGCCAGCAGCTTGCAACAGGGCACAACTAATGAAAAACTGTTTTTT. Its protein product is CASSLQQGTTNEKLFF.

The table lists this clonotype with many counts. The chain uses TRBV4-1 and TRBJ2-7; perhaps TRBD1 as D (6 bases). Trimming took 1 base from V and 2 from J, leaving 9 bases between them. CDR3 length: 14 amino acids. Per germline, CDR1 MGHRA and CDR2 YSYEKL. The CDR3 DNA is TGCGCCAGCAGCCAAGGACAGGCAACCTACGAGCAGTACTTC. Translating gives CASSQGQATYEQYF.

This clonotype counts as medium-sized (0.01 to 0.1%). Here the CDR3 reads CASSQGVSGANVLTF. The CDR3 DNA reads as TGTGCCAGCAGCCAAGGGGTCTCTGGGGCCAACGTCCTGACTTTC. This chain joins TRBV3-1 and TRBJ2-6; D gene uncertain. V was clipped by 1 base and J by 0 bases, with 4 bases between them. From germline, CDR1 is LGHDT and CDR2 YNNKEL (reference sequence). The CDR3 has 15 amino acids.